Below, 11 T cell receptor beta chains from the same sample are listed, as sequenced in a study of CD8 T cells in Susac syndrome. With random hexamers, reverse transcription was performed on roughly 0.5 to 1 ug of RNA. TCRdb reanalysed the immunoSEQ multiplex PCR reads using MiXCR and keeps one entry per CDR3 protein. The data hold around 160,000 distinct CDR3 sequences, with 90% to 95% observed a single time. The source material was CD4+ T cells from PBMCs. The source of these receptors is a human donor in good health.

The gene calls are TRBV2 and TRBJ1-1, with a possible D match to TRBD1 (5 bases). The length of the CDR3 is 15 residues. V gave up 6 bases and J gave up 5 bases, with 19 bases separating them. Per germline, CDR1 SNHLY and CDR2 FYNNEI. CDR3 region: CASSPRGGARTEAFF. The DNA for the CDR3 is TGTGCCAGCAGCCCCCGAGGAGGGGCTAGGACTGAAGCTTTCTTT.

The J gene is TRBJ2-2, the V gene TRBV5-4; perhaps TRBD1 as D (5 bases). Germline V gives CDR1 SGHNT, CDR2 YYREEE (reference sequence). V lost 2 bases and J lost 3, with 11 bases in between. The CDR3 contains 15 residues. The CDR3 protein is CASSFRGLDTGELFF. The CDR3 bases are TGTGCCAGCAGCTTTAGGGGTCTTGACACCGGGGAGCTGTTTTTT. Combining the CDR3 with reference TRBV5-4 and TRBJ2-2 gives the whole variable domain ETGVTQSPTHLIKTRGQQVTLRCSSQSGHNTVSWYQQALGQGPQFIFQYYREEENGRGNFPPRFSGLQFPNYSSELNVNALELDDSALYLCASSFRGLDTGELFFGEGSRLTVL.

The V gene is TRBV6-1, the J gene TRBJ2-3; D may be TRBD2 (5 bases). Germline-derived CDR1 and CDR2 are MNHNS and SASEGT. With 8 bases removed from V and 3 bases from J, the gap between germline ends came to 18 bases. The CDR3 runs to 15 residues. CDR3 loop: CASSLLGEGTDTQYF. CDR3 nucleotides: TGTGCCAGCTCCCTATTGGGAGAGGGAACAGATACGCAGTATTTT.

The chain recombines TRBV9 with TRBJ2-6; D gene uncertain. Germline V CDR1 and CDR2: SGDLS, YYNGEE. This CDR3 comprises 15 residues. Trimming shortened V by 0 bases and J by 2 bases, and 6 bases separated the two germline ends. In DNA form, the CDR3 reads TGTGCCAGCAGCGTAGGTGGCACTGGGGCCAACGTCCTGACTTTC. Protein: CASSVGGTGANVLTF.

This chain joins TRBV6-5 and TRBJ1-1, with D unresolved. Trimming shortened V by 6 bases and J by 4 bases, and 18 bases separated the two germline ends. From germline, CDR1 is MNHEY and CDR2 SVGAGI. There are 15 residues in the CDR3. The chain's CDR3 is CASSHGGALSTEAFF. The CDR3 region has the DNA TGTGCCAGCAGCCACGGCGGAGCCTTGAGCACTGAAGCTTTCTTT.

V and J are TRBV6-1 and TRBJ1-5; the D is unclear. Germline V gene data show CDR1 as MNHNS and CDR2 as SASEGT. This CDR3 comprises 15 residues. V was clipped by 3 bases and J by 0 bases, with 9 bases between them. CDR3 loop: CASSDGVSSNQPQHF. The CDR3 DNA reads TGTGCCAGCAGTGATGGGGTTTCTAGCAATCAGCCCCAGCATTTT.

J is TRBJ1-4 and V is TRBV5-1; D uncertain. CDR3 length: 13 amino acids. From germline, CDR1 is SGHRS and CDR2 YFSETQ. V was shortened by 2 bases and J by 5 bases, with 7 bases between the two germline ends. The CDR3 protein is CASSLDPNEKLFF. The DNA of the CDR3 is TGCGCCAGCAGCTTAGACCCGAATGAAAAACTGTTTTTT.

The chain employs TRBV20-1 and TRBJ2-3, with 11 bases lining up with TRBD2. In germline, CDR1 is DFQATT, CDR2 SNEGSKA (reference sequence). The ends lost 0 bases at V and 5 bases at J; junction bases unmatched: 4. This CDR3 is 15 amino acids long. Written as DNA, the CDR3 is TGCAGTGCTAGAGATAGCGGGGGGGCAGGAGATACGCAGTATTTT. Translated, it gives CSARDSGGAGDTQYF.

The V call is TRBV3-1, the J call TRBJ2-5; 7 bases are shared with TRBD1. With V trimmed by 7 bases and J by 2 bases, 10 bases remained unmatched. The CDR3 runs 15 residues. CDR1 is LGHDT, CDR2 YNNKEL, per germline (reference sequence). The CDR3 sequence: CASTPGPGQQETQYF. The CDR3 region has the DNA TGTGCCAGCACCCCAGGTCCGGGACAGCAAGAGACCCAGTACTTC.

Details on this clonotype: One end of the junction varies from germline; a read error may be responsible. The chain joins TRBV6-6 to TRBJ1-3, with no clear D. CDR3 size: 13 residues. CDR1 and CDR2 from the germline V gene are MNHNY and SVGAGI (reference sequence). CDR3 nucleotides: TGTGCCAGCAGTACCGCGGACGGAACCACCATATATTTT. This translates into CASSTADGTTIYF.

This clonotype showed up just a few times. This rearrangement joins TRBV13 to TRBJ2-3, with D unclear. The CDR3 runs 12 residues. Between the trimmed V and J ends, which lost 5 bases and 2 bases, there was a span of 5 bases. Germline V gene data show CDR1 as PRHDT and CDR2 as FYEKMQ (reference sequence). CDR3 region: CASSQSTDTQYF. The CDR3 coding sequence is TGTGCCAGCAGCCAATCCACAGATACGCAGTATTTT.